This T cell receptor beta chain was captured in a study of cytomegalovirus exposure and HLA in healthy donors. General study points: In an earlier analysis, about 87% or about 30%: the productive usage of most TCR beta V segments. Later analysis identified a missense DCLRE1C variant that was linked to TCR beta V- and J-gene trimming. V segments that were indistinguishable, TRBV6-2 and TRBV6-3 among them, were omitted from analysis. The authors judged a highly shared variant cluster likely a sequencing artifact.

The CDR3 is made up of 14 amino acids. Germline lookup yields CDR1 SGHRS and CDR2 YFSETQ. After removal of 0 bases from V and 5 bases from J, the junction contained 4 bases not matched to a gene. PCR primers comprised 60 Vbeta and 13 Jbeta primers. Measured with immunoSEQ multiplex PCR; TCRdb has only the in-frame clones, and not every one. The sample has 95,000 to 150,000 clones, around 66% seen once; the top ten hold roughly 8.6%. This clone was seen a single time. The antigen remains unidentified. V usage is TRBV5-1 and J usage is TRBJ2-7, with TRBD1 identical over 8 bases. What was sequenced was PBMCs. This receptor was taken from a woman aged 40 to 50 in good health and CMV-seropositive. The CDR3 region has the DNA TGCGCCAGCAGCTTGGATGGACAGGGTAACGAGCAGTACTTC. It translates to CASSLDGQGNEQYF. The full variable domain, in which reference TRBV5-1 and TRBJ2-7 provide the parts outside the CDR3, is KAGVTQTPRYLIKTRGQQVTLSCSPISGHRSVSWYQQTPGQGLQFLFEYFSETQRNKGNFPGRFSGRQFSNSRSEMNVSTLELGDSALYLCASSLDGQGNEQYFGPGTRLTVT.